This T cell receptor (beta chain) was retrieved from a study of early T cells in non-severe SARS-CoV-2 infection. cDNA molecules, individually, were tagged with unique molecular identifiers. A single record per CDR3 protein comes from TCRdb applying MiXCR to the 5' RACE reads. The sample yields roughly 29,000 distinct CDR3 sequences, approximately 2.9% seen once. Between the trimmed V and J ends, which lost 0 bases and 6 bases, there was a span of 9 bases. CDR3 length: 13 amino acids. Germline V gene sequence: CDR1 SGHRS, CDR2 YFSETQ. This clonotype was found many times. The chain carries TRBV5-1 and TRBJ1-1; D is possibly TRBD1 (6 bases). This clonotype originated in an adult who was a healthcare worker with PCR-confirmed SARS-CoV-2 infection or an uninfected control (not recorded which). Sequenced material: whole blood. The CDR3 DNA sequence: TGCGCCAGCAGCTTGGGAACAGGGTCTGAAGCTTTCTTT. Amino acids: CASSLGTGSEAFF.